This TCR beta chain emerged from a study of CD8 T cells in Susac syndrome. Germline CDR1 SGHDN, CDR2 FVKESK. This CDR3 comprises 16 residues. V trimming: 1 base; J trimming: 10 bases; junction bases outside the gene matches: 10. RNA totalling 0.5 to 1 ug underwent reverse transcription with random hexamers. In TCRdb, the immunoSEQ multiplex PCR reads were re-called with MiXCR into one record per CDR3 protein. Of about 200,000 distinct CDR3 sequences listed, about 95% are singletons. The sequenced sample was CD4+ T cells from PBMCs. This receptor was taken from a human donor with multiple sclerosis. The chain employs TRBV14 and TRBJ2-1, with TRBD2 matching over 10 bases. CDR3 in DNA: TGTGCCAGCAGCCAAGTCGTTCTAGCGGGAGTAGGAGAGCAGTTCTTC. It codes for CASSQVVLAGVGEQFF.